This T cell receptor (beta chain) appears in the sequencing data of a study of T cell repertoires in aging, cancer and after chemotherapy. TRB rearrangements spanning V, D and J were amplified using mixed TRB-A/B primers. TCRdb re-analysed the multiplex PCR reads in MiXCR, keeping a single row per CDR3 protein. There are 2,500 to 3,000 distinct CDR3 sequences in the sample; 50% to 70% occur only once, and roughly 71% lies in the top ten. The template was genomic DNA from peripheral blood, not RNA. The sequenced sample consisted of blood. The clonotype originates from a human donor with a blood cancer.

CDR3 DNA: TGTGCCAGCGGGACGTCAGGAGAGACCCAGTACTTC. Encoded protein: CASGTSGETQYF. The chain has TRBV6-5 and TRBJ2-5; D may correspond to TRBD1 or TRBD2 (5 bases each). This CDR3 comprises 12 residues. Germline V lookup: CDR1 MNHEY, CDR2 SVGAGI. The V and J ends lost 8 bases and 4 bases respectively, with 11 bases between them.